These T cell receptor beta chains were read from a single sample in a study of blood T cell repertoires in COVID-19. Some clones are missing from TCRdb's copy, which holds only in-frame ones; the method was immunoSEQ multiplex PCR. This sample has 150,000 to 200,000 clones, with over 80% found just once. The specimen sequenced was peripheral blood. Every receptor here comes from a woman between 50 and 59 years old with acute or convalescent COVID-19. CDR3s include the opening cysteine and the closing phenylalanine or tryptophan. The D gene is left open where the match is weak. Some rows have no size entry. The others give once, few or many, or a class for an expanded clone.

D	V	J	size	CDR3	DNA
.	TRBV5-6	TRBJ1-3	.	CASSSTGSGNTIYF	TGTGCCAGCAGCTCTACAGGGTCTGGAAACACCATATATTTT
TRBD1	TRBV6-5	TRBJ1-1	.	CASRRDRGRMTEAFF	TGTGCCAGCAGGCGGGACAGGGGGCGGATGACTGAAGCTTTCTTT
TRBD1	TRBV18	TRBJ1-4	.	CASSLTGQGTNEKLFF	TGTGCCAGCTCACTAACGGGACAGGGAACTAATGAAAAACTGTTTTTT
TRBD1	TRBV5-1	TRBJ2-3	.	CASSLGGRGLDTQYF	TGCGCCAGCAGCTTGGGCGGCAGGGGGCTGGATACGCAGTATTTT
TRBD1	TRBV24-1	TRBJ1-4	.	CATAGGQSEKLFF	TGTGCCACTGCAGGGGGCCAGAGTGAAAAACTGTTTTTT
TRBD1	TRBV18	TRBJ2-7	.	CASSPQLPGQGSYEQYF	TGTGCCAGCTCACCGCAACTTCCGGGACAGGGTTCCTACGAGCAGTACTTC
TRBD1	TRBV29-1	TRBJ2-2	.	CSVDGTGRNTGELFF	TGCAGCGTTGACGGGACAGGGAGGAACACCGGGGAGCTGTTTTTT
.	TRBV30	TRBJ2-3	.	CAWSRADTQYF	TGTGCCTGGAGTAGAGCAGATACGCAGTATTTT
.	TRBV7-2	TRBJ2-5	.	CASSWAGAQETQYF	TGTGCCAGCAGCTGGGCGGGGGCCCAAGAGACCCAGTACTTC
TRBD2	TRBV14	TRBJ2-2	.	CASSHRLAGVAGELFF	TGTGCCAGCAGCCACCGACTAGCGGGAGTTGCCGGGGAGCTGTTTTTT
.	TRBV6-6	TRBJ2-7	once	CASSPGDEQYF	TGTGCCAGCAGTCCCGGGGACGAGCAGTACTTC
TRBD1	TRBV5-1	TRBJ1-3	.	CASSPDRGWTGNTIYF	TGCGCCAGCAGCCCGGACAGGGGCTGGACTGGAAACACCATATATTTT
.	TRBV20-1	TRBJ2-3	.	CSALTDTQYF	TGCAGTGCCCTCACAGATACGCAGTATTTT